This paragraph reports one T cell receptor beta chain. Its target is not known. This record belongs to a study of OX40 agonist ivuxolimab in advanced cancers. Study-wide background: Three patients showed partial responses: one hepatocellular carcinoma and two cutaneous melanoma cases. Study-wide findings and caveats: Expanded clones were, on average, more numerous in CD8+ T cells than in CD4+. Among the least clonally expanded were partial responders at 0.1-3.0 mg/kg.

Assay used: immunoSEQ multiplex PCR; TCRdb lists only in-frame clones, some missing. The sample yields about 61,000 clones, about four fifths seen once. Germline CDR1 and CDR2: MNHEY and SVGAGI. J gave up 1 base and V 5 bases, and 3 bases lay outside the gene matches. This CDR3 is 14 amino acids long. The receptor comes from an adult with an advanced solid tumor such as melanoma, head and neck, liver or kidney cancer. The sample in question was CD4+ or CD8+ T cells sorted from blood, obtained in a trial of the OX40 agonist ivuxolimab. The chain recombines TRBV6-5 with TRBJ1-2; TRBD1 matches at 8 bases. CDR3 residues: CASSQDRVNYGYTF. For the CDR3, the DNA is TGTGCCAGCAGTCAGGACAGGGTTAACTATGGCTACACCTTC.